These T cell receptor beta chains were read from a single sample in a study of T cell changes during pregnancy in multiple sclerosis. Some clones are missing from TCRdb's copy, which holds only in-frame ones; the method was immunoSEQ multiplex PCR. The sample yields under 55,000 clones, 80% to 95% seen once. The input for sequencing was CD4+ T cells from peripheral blood mononuclear cells, taken after pregnancy. The receptors originated from a female donor in good health, enrolled as a control in a pregnancy study. The CDR3 runs from the conserved cysteine through the conserved F or W. The D gene is left open where the match is weak. The size field is filled for only some rows; it gives once, few, many or a size class.

j_call	v_call	cdr3_length	clone_size	d_call	cdr3_aa	cdr3_nt
TRBJ1-1	TRBV7-9	12	NA	NA	CASSPRGTEAFF	TGTGCCAGCAGCCCAAGGGGCACTGAAGCTTTCTTT
TRBJ2-3	TRBV18	15	NA	TRBD1	CASSPREGASDTQYF	TGTGCCAGCTCACCACGTGAGGGGGCGTCAGATACGCAGTATTTT
TRBJ2-4	TRBV2	14	NA	TRBD1	CASSYDRASDIQYF	TGTGCCAGCAGTTATGACAGGGCGTCGGACATTCAGTACTTC
TRBJ2-7	TRBV28	14	NA	NA	CASRGGAETYEQYF	TGTGCCAGCAGGGGGGGGGCAGAGACCTACGAGCAGTACTTC
TRBJ2-2	TRBV7-9	16	NA	NA	CASSLLDFRGTGELFF	NA
TRBJ2-5	TRBV7-8	16	once	TRBD1	CASSLAAGQGSETQYF	TGTGCCAGCAGCCTAGCGGCCGGACAGGGGTCAGAGACCCAGTACTTC
TRBJ2-7	TRBV10-1	13	NA	TRBD1	CASGTADSYEQYF	TGCGCCAGCGGGACAGCGGACTCCTACGAGCAGTACTTC
TRBJ1-2	TRBV30	13	NA	NA	CAWSVTNSNGYTF	TGTGCCTGGAGTGTGACAAACTCTAATGGCTACACCTTC
TRBJ1-4	TRBV5-1	16	NA	TRBD1	CASSLAPTTGEEKLFF	TGCGCCAGCAGCTTGGCCCCCACTACAGGGGAGGAAAAACTGTTTTTT
TRBJ2-3	TRBV6-5	13	NA	NA	CASFRGFTDTQYF	TGTGCCAGCTTTAGGGGGTTCACAGATACGCAGTATTTT
TRBJ2-7	TRBV9	16	NA	NA	CASSVATLQGTYEQYF	TGTGCCAGCAGCGTAGCTACCCTACAGGGTACCTACGAGCAGTACTTC
TRBJ1-5	TRBV6-5	15	NA	TRBD1	CASSYSGQGSQPQHF	TGTGCCAGCAGTTACTCAGGACAGGGGAGTCAGCCCCAGCATTTT
TRBJ2-7	TRBV5-1	15	NA	TRBD1	CASSLAGTGGDEQYF	TGCGCCAGCAGCTTGGCCGGGACAGGGGGCGACGAGCAGTACTTC
TRBJ2-7	TRBV27	14	once	TRBD1	CASSHRDRYYEQYF	TGTGCCAGCAGCCACCGGGACAGATACTACGAGCAGTACTTC
TRBJ1-1	TRBV5-1	13	NA	NA	CASSGGLGTEAFF	TGCGCCAGCAGCGGAGGGTTGGGAACTGAAGCTTTCTTT
TRBJ1-4	TRBV15	13	NA	NA	CATRRSLNEKLFF	TGTGCCACCAGGCGGTCCCTTAATGAAAAACTGTTTTTT
TRBJ1-2	TRBV28	13	NA	NA	CATQQGRNYGYTF	TGTGCCACCCAACAGGGCCGTAACTATGGCTACACCTTC
TRBJ2-5	TRBV6-1	15	NA	TRBD2	CASSGAGLAKETQYF	TGTGCCAGCAGTGGTGCGGGACTAGCGAAAGAGACCCAGTACTTC
TRBJ1-5	TRBV10-3	15	NA	TRBD1	CAISGSGQGSQPQHF	TGTGCCATCAGTGGGAGTGGACAGGGAAGTCAGCCCCAGCATTTT
TRBJ2-1	TRBV19	15	NA	TRBD2	CASSMAGGSYNEQFF	TGTGCCAGTAGTATGGCGGGGGGCTCCTACAATGAGCAGTTCTTC
TRBJ2-2	TRBV2	16	few	TRBD2	CASRGTSGRYTGELFF	TGTGCCAGCAGGGGGACTAGCGGGAGGTACACCGGGGAGCTGTTTTTT
TRBJ2-1	TRBV19	15	NA	TRBD1	CASRPDRSSYNEQFF	TGTGCCAGTAGGCCGGACAGGAGCTCCTACAATGAGCAGTTCTTC
TRBJ2-7	TRBV9	14	NA	NA	CASSLSGQGSQQYF	TGTGCCAGCAGCCTTTCCGGGCAGGGGAGTCAGCAGTACTTC
TRBJ2-7	TRBV30	17	NA	TRBD2	CAWSPPPRLAATYEQYF	TGTGCCTGGAGTCCACCCCCACGACTAGCGGCGACCTACGAGCAGTACTTC
TRBJ1-1	TRBV28	15	NA	NA	CASSPRTALNTEAFF	TGTGCCAGCAGTCCTCGGACAGCGTTGAACACTGAAGCTTTCTTT